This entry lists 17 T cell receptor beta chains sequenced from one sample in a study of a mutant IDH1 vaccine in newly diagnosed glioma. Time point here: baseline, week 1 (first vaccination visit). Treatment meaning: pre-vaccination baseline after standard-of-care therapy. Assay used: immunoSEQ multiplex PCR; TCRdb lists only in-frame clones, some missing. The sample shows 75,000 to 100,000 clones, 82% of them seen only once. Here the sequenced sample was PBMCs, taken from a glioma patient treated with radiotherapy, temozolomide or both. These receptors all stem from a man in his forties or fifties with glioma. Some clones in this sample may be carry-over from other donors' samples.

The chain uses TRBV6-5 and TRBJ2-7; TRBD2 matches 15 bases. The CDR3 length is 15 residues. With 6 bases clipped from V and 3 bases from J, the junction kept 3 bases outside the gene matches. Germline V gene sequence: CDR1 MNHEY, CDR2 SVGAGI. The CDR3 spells CASRGTSGGNYEQYF. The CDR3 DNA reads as TGTGCCAGCAGGGGGACTAGCGGGGGGAACTACGAGCAGTACTTC.

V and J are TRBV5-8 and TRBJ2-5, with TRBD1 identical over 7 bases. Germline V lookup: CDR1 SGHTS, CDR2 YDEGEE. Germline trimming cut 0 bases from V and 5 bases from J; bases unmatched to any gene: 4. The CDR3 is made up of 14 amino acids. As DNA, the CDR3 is TGTGCCAGCAGCTTGGGACAGGGCTTTGAGACCCAGTACTTC. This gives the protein CASSLGQGFETQYF.

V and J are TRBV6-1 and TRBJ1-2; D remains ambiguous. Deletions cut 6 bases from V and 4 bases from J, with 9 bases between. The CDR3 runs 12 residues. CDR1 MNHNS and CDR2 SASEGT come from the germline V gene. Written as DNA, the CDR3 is TGTGCCAGCAGGGAGAGATCCTATGGCTACACCTTC. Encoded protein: CASRERSYGYTF.

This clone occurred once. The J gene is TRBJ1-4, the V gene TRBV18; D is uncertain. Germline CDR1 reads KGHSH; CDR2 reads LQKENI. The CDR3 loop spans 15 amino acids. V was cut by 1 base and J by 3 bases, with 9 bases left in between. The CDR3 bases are TGTGCCAGCTCACCACACTCGGCTGCTAATGAAAAACTGTTTTTT. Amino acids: CASSPHSAANEKLFF.

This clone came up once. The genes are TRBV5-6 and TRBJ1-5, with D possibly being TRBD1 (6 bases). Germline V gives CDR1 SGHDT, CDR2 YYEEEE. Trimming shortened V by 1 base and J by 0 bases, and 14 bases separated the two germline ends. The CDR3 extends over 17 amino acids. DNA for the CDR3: TGTGCCAGCAGCTTGAATTCAGGGGCCTATAGCAATCAGCCCCAGCATTTT. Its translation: CASSLNSGAYSNQPQHF.

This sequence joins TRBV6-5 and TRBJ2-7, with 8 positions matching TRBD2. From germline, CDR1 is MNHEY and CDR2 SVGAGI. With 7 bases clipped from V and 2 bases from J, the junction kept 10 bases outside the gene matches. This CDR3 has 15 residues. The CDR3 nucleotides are TGTGCCAGCACACCACAGCGGGGGCCAGCCTACGAGCAGTACTTC. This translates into CASTPQRGPAYEQYF.

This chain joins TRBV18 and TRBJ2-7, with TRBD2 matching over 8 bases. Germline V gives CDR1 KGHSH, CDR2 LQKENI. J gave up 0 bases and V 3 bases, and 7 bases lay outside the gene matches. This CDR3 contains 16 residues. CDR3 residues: CASSPPGRGSSYEQYF. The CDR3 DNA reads TGTGCCAGCTCACCCCCCGGGAGGGGAAGCTCCTACGAGCAGTACTTC.

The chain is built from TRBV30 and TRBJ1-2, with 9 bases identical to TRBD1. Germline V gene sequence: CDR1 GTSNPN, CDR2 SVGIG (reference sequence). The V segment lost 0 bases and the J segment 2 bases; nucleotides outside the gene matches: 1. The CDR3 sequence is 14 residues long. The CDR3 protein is CAWSVGQGNYGYTF. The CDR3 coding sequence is TGTGCCTGGAGTGTCGGACAGGGGAACTATGGCTACACCTTC.

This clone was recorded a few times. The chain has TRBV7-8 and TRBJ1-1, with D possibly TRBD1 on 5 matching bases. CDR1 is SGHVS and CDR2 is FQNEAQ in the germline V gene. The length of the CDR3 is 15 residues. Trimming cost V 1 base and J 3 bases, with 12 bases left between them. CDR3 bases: TGTGCCAGCAGCTTAGACCCAGGGATATACACTGAAGCTTTCTTT. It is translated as CASSLDPGIYTEAFF.

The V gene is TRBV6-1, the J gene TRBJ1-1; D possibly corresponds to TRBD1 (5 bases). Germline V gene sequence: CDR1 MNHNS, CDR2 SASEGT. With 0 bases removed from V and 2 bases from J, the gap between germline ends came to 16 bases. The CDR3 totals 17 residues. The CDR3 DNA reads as TGTGCCAGCAGTGAAGCGGGTCAGTGGGGCCCCAACACTGAAGCTTTCTTT. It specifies CASSEAGQWGPNTEAFF.

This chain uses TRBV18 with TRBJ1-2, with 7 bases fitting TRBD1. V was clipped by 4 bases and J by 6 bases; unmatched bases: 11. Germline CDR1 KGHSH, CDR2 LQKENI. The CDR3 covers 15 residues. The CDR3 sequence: CASSRRNDRADGYTF. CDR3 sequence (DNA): TGTGCCAGCTCACGGAGAAACGACAGGGCGGATGGCTACACCTTC.

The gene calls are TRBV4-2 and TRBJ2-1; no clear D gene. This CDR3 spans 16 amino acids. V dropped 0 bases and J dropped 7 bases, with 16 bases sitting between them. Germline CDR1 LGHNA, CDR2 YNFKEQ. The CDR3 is CASSQDFRSPLNEQFF. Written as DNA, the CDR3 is TGTGCCAGCAGCCAAGATTTCCGATCCCCCCTGAATGAGCAGTTCTTC.

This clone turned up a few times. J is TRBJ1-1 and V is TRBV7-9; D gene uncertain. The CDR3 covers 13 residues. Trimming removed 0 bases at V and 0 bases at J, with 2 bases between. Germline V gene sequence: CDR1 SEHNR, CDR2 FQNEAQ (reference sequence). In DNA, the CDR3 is TGTGCCAGCAGCTTAGCTCTGAACACTGAAGCTTTCTTT. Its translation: CASSLALNTEAFF.

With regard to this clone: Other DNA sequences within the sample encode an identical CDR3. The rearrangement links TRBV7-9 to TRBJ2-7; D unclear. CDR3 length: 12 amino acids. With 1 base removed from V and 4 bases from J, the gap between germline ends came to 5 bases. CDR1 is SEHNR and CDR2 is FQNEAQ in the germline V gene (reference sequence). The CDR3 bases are TGTGCCAGCAGCTTAGGGAGTTACGAGCAGTACTTC. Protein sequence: CASSLGSYEQYF.

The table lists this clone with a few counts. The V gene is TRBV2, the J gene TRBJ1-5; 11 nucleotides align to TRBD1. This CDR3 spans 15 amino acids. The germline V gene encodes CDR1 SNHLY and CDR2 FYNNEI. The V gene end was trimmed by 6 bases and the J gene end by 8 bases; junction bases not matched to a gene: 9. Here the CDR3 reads CASSPGQGAFEPQHF. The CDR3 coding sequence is TGTGCCAGCAGCCCCGGACAGGGGGCTTTCGAGCCCCAGCATTTT.

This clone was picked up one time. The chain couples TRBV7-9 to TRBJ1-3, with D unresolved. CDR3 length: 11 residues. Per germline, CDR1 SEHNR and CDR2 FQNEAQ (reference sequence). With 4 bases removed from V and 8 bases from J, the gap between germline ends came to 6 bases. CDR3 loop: CASSSVDTIYF. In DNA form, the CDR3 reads TGTGCCAGCAGCTCGGTTGACACCATATATTTT.

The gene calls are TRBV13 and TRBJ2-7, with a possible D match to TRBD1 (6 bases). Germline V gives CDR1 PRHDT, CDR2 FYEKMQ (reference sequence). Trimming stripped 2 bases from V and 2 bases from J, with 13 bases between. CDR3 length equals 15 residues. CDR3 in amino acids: CASSLTKRQAYEQYF. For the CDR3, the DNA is TGTGCCAGCAGCTTAACGAAAAGACAGGCCTACGAGCAGTACTTC.